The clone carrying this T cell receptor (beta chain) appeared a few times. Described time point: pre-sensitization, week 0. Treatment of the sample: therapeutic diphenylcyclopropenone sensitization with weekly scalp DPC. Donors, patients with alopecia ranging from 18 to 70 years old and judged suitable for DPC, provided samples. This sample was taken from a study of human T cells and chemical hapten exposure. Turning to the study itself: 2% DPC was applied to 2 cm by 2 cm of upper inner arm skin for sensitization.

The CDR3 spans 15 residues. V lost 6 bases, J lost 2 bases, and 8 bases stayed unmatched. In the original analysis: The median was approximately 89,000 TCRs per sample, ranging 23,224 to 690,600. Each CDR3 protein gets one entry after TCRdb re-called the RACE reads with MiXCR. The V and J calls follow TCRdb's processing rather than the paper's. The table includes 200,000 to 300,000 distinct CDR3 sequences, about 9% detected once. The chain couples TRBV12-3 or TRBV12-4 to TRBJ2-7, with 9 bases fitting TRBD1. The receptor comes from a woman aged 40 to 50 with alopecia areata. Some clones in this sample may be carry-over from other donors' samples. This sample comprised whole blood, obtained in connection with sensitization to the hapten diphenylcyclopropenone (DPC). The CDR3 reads CASSRDRGGPYEQYF. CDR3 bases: TGTGCCAGCAGCAGAGACAGGGGGGGCCCCTACGAGCAGTACTTC.